This is a list of T cell receptor beta chains from one sample in a study of blood T cell repertoires in COVID-19. TCRdb keeps only in-frame clones here, not all; method: immunoSEQ multiplex PCR. This sample yields fewer than 200,000 clones, of which 70% to 90% are seen a single time; around 7.7% belongs to the top ten. The sample comprised peripheral blood. All receptors derive from a man aged 35 to 55 who had recovered from COVID-19. Each CDR3 is given with its conserved first and last residue. Each record gives: D gene, clone size, V gene, J gene, CDR3 protein, CDR3 DNA. The D gene is left open where the match is weak. The size entry is marked missing in some rows and otherwise reads once, few, many or a size class.

D: -; size: once; V: TRBV4-1; J: TRBJ1-3; CDR3: CASSQVSSSGNTIYF; DNA: TGCGCCAGCAGCCAAGTGAGTTCCTCTGGAAACACCATATATTTT
D: -; size: -; V: TRBV2; J: TRBJ1-5; CDR3: CASSGTDNQPQHF; DNA: TGTGCCAGCAGTGGGACAGATAATCAGCCCCAGCATTTT
D: -; size: once; V: TRBV12-3/TRBV12-4; J: TRBJ1-1; CDR3: CASSLDWQAFF; DNA: TGTGCCAGCAGTCTCGACTGGCAAGCTTTCTTT
D: -; size: -; V: TRBV5-1; J: TRBJ2-1; CDR3: CASSLVGRVRNEQFF; DNA: TGCGCCAGCAGCTTGGTGGGCAGGGTGAGAAATGAGCAGTTCTTC
D: TRBD1; size: -; V: TRBV19; J: TRBJ1-6; CDR3: CASSPQGAGTGNSPLHF; DNA: TGTGCCAGTAGTCCTCAGGGTGCGGGGACAGGGAATTCACCCCTCCACTTT
D: TRBD1; size: -; V: TRBV11-3; J: TRBJ1-3; CDR3: CASSSQGVSGNTIYF; DNA: TGTGCCAGCAGCTCCCAGGGGGTATCTGGAAACACCATATATTTT
D: -; size: -; V: TRBV12-3/TRBV12-4; J: TRBJ1-1; CDR3: CASSLGQVEAFF; DNA: TGTGCCAGCAGTTTGGGACAAGTTGAAGCTTTCTTT
D: -; size: -; V: TRBV29-1; J: TRBJ1-2; CDR3: CSVATPGHNYGYTF; DNA: TGCAGCGTTGCCACGCCGGGACACAACTATGGCTACACCTTC
D: -; size: -; V: TRBV6-5; J: TRBJ1-6; CDR3: CASSYEGESPLHF; DNA: TGTGCCAGCAGTTACGAAGGGGAATCACCCCTCCACTTT
D: -; size: -; V: TRBV6-5; J: TRBJ1-5; CDR3: CASSYRGANQPQHF; DNA: TGTGCCAGCAGTTACCGGGGGGCTAATCAGCCCCAGCATTTT
D: -; size: -; V: TRBV7-9; J: TRBJ1-1; CDR3: CASSSAQGRPEAFF; DNA: TGTGCCAGCAGCTCCGCACAGGGAAGACCCGAAGCTTTCTTT
D: -; size: -; V: TRBV6-6; J: TRBJ1-2; CDR3: CASTTPPEVGVSGYTF; DNA: TGTGCCAGCACCACGCCCCCCGAAGTGGGAGTTTCTGGCTACACCTTC
D: -; size: -; V: TRBV7-9; J: TRBJ1-6; CDR3: CASSLGASSYNSPLHF; DNA: TGTGCCAGCAGCTTAGGGGCAAGCTCCTATAATTCACCCCTCCACTTT
D: TRBD2; size: -; V: TRBV2; J: TRBJ2-5; CDR3: CASSEGGSGRETQYF; DNA: TGTGCCAGCAGTGAAGGCGGGAGTGGGCGGGAGACCCAGTACTTC